A single sample gave rise to the 23 T cell receptor beta chains below, sequenced in a study of blood T cells in healthy people across ages (dated by TCRdb to the mid-2010s). Libraries were built with 5' RACE. For sequencing, an Illumina HiSeq 2500 was employed. A second PCR of about 6 to 11 cycles was performed with a sample-barcoded 5' primer and a J-beta primer mix. In TCRdb, the public reads were trimmed at Q25 with fastp and aligned with MiXCR, with productive beta chains retained. Each CDR3 protein gets just one entry, which takes the most common genes and DNA from the rows behind it. The table for this sample lists about 1.5 million distinct CDR3 sequences; 35% to 45% of them were counted only once. The ten largest make up over 3.5% of the sample. The sample was blood. All receptors come from a woman in her late teens or twenties in good health.

In this sample, this clonotype turned up many times. The chain carries TRBV7-6 and TRBJ2-7; TRBD1 matches 7 bases. The V gene end was trimmed by 1 base and the J gene end by 0 bases; junction bases not matched to a gene: 3. This CDR3 spans 15 amino acids. Germline V gives CDR1 SGHVS, CDR2 FNYEAQ. This chain's CDR3 is CASSLEQGFSYEQYF. DNA of the CDR3: TGTGCCAGCAGCTTAGAACAGGGGTTCTCCTACGAGCAGTACTTC. Combining the CDR3 with reference TRBV7-6 and TRBJ2-7 gives the whole variable domain GAGVSQSPRYKVTKRGQDVALRCDPISGHVSLYWYRQALGQGPEFLTYFNYEAQQDKSGLPNDRFSAERPEGSISTLTIQRTEQRDSAMYRCASSLEQGFSYEQYFGPGTRLTVT.

This clonotype was counted between two and nine times. The chain has TRBV4-2 and TRBJ1-6; the match to TRBD1 covers 9 bases. The CDR3 spans 16 residues. The germline V gene has CDR1 LGHNA and CDR2 YNFKEQ. V lost 4 bases to trimming and J lost 1 base; unmatched junction nucleotides: 2. This CDR3 reads CASSRDRGSYNSPLHF. The CDR3 DNA follows: TGTGCCAGCAGCCGAGACAGGGGGTCCTATAATTCACCCCTCCACTTT.

The rearrangement joins TRBV5-1 to TRBJ2-5, with 7 bases matching TRBD2. The length of the CDR3 is 14 residues. Germline V gene sequence: CDR1 SGHRS, CDR2 YFSETQ. The junction had 12 bases not matched to a gene; V was cut back by 8 bases and J by 5 bases. In DNA, the CDR3 is TGCGCCAGGTTAAAGCGGGGCCTAAGGGAGACCCAGTACTTC. It encodes CARLKRGLRETQYF. The variable domain in full, completed from reference TRBV5-1 and TRBJ2-5, reads KAGVTQTPRYLIKTRGQQVTLSCSPISGHRSVSWYQQTPGQGLQFLFEYFSETQRNKGNFPGRFSGRQFSNSRSEMNVSTLELGDSALYLCARLKRGLRETQYFGPGTRLLVL.

This clonotype has only a few counts. This chain uses TRBV10-3 with TRBJ1-2; the D is unclear. The CDR3 runs 12 residues. CDR1 ENHRY and CDR2 SYGVKD come from the germline V gene. Trimming stripped 2 bases from V and 2 bases from J, with 3 bases between. The CDR3 is CAISEENYGYTF. CDR3 in DNA: TGTGCCATCAGTGAGGAAAACTATGGCTACACCTTC.

The rearrangement links TRBV7-2 to TRBJ1-4, with D uncertain. Germline V gives CDR1 SGHTA, CDR2 FQGNSA. Deletions cut 4 bases from V and 4 bases from J, with 10 bases between. The CDR3 consists of 14 residues. The chain's CDR3 is CASSYSGSNEKLFF. For the CDR3, the DNA is TGTGCCAGCAGCTACTCCGGGAGTAATGAAAAACTGTTTTTT.

This chain uses TRBV24-1 with TRBJ2-3, with D unclear. CDR1 and CDR2 from the germline V gene are KGHDR and SFDVKD. The germline V and J ends were trimmed by 3 bases and 7 bases, with 10 bases remaining between them. This CDR3 spans 13 amino acids. CDR3 bases: TGTGCCACCAGTGATGCGAAAGGGTATACGCAGTATTTT. Encoded protein: CATSDAKGYTQYF.

The J gene is TRBJ2-1, the V gene TRBV15, with no clear D. There are 14 residues in the CDR3. V was trimmed by 1 base and J by 8 bases, leaving 12 bases between them. Germline values: CDR1 LNHNV, CDR2 YYDKDF (reference sequence). The CDR3 DNA reads TGTGCCACCAGCAGAGCGAACCTGGTCCATGAGCAGTTCTTC. The encoded protein is CATSRANLVHEQFF.

This clonotype has more than one count but fewer than ten. The CDR3 region has the DNA TGTGCCAGCAGCCGGGCCCCGGAAAATTCACCCCTCCACTTT. Encoded protein: CASSRAPENSPLHF. The chain is built from TRBV7-6 and TRBJ1-6, with D unclear. Germline V gene sequence: CDR1 SGHVS, CDR2 FNYEAQ. This CDR3 has 14 residues. V lost 5 bases to trimming and J lost 7 bases, with 12 bases between them.

With respect to this clonotype: An end of the junction differs from the germline gene, which may be a read error. V is TRBV7-2 and J is TRBJ1-1, with TRBD1 matching over 9 bases. This CDR3 is 16 amino acids long. CDR1 SGHTA and CDR2 FQGNSA come from the germline V gene. The CDR3 coding sequence is TGTGCCCGCAGCTTGCAAACAGGGGGCCCTAACACTGAAGCTTTCTTT. It translates to CARSLQTGGPNTEAFF.

This clonotype has only a few counts. This chain connects TRBV7-2 to TRBJ1-4, with D maybe TRBD1 (6 bases). Germline V gives CDR1 SGHTA, CDR2 FQGNSA. Deletions cut 5 bases from V and 8 bases from J, with 18 bases between. The CDR3 sequence is 15 residues long. The CDR3 coding sequence is TGTGCCAGCAGCGCTCGCCAGGGGTTTGGGGAAAAACTGTTTTTT. Translation gives CASSARQGFGEKLFF.

A few counts support this clonotype. The V and J genes are TRBV18 and TRBJ1-2, with D possibly TRBD1 on 6 matching bases. This CDR3 contains 12 residues. CDR1 is KGHSH, CDR2 LQKENI, per germline. The V and J ends lost 6 bases and 7 bases respectively, with 12 bases between them. The CDR3 spells CASSRGSAGYTF. For the CDR3, the DNA is TGTGCCAGCTCGAGGGGGAGTGCTGGCTACACCTTC.

V usage is TRBV18 and J usage is TRBJ1-1, with D perhaps matching TRBD1 (6 bases). V was clipped by 4 bases and J by 5 bases, with 17 bases between them. This CDR3 comprises 15 residues. CDR1 is KGHSH, CDR2 LQKENI, per germline. The CDR3 DNA reads TGTGCCAGCTCACGAACCACCCAGGGGCATACTGAAGCTTTCTTT. Translated, it gives CASSRTTQGHTEAFF.

A few counts support this clonotype. The chain employs TRBV6-5 and TRBJ1-1; 8 nucleotides agree with TRBD1. CDR1 and CDR2 from the germline V gene are MNHEY and SVGAGI. The CDR3 has 14 residues. The V and J ends lost 7 bases and 6 bases, in that order; junction bases with no gene match: 10. This CDR3 reads CASIGQGGTAEAFF. CDR3 nucleotides: TGTGCCAGCATCGGACAGGGCGGAACGGCTGAAGCTTTCTTT.

This clonotype was found once. Written as DNA, the CDR3 is TGTGCCAGCAGACCCCCCGGGACAAGACCGACCGGGGAGCTGTTTTTT. This sequence encodes CASRPPGTRPTGELFF. The rearrangement uses TRBV6-5 and TRBJ2-2, with a possible D match to TRBD1 (6 bases). The CDR3 contains 16 residues. Looked up from germline, CDR1 is MNHEY and CDR2 is SVGAGI. V gave up 6 bases and J gave up 5 bases, with 19 bases separating them.

This clonotype turned up a few times. This chain connects TRBV4-1 to TRBJ2-3; 8 bases are shared with TRBD2. The CDR3 extends over 19 amino acids. The V gene's germline CDR1 is MGHRA and CDR2 YSYEKL. V was pared by 2 bases and J by 1 base, with 14 bases of the junction left unmatched. The CDR3 DNA reads as TGCGCCAGCAGCCAAAGCCCCACTACTGGCGGGGGGCGCACAGATACGCAGTATTTT. Its protein is CASSQSPTTGGGRTDTQYF.

This clonotype turned up a few times. The chain employs TRBV7-9 and TRBJ2-1; no firm D call. V was cut by 6 bases and J by 0 bases, with 12 bases left in between. Per the germline V gene, CDR1 is SEHNR and CDR2 is FQNEAQ (reference sequence). This CDR3 has 15 residues. The chain's CDR3 is CASSPHLYSYNEQFF. The CDR3 region has the DNA TGTGCCAGCAGTCCCCACTTGTACTCCTACAATGAGCAGTTCTTC.

CDR3 nucleotide sequence: TGTGCCAGCAGCCGGAGAGCGGGAACTAGCACAGATACGCAGTATTTT. Its translation: CASSRRAGTSTDTQYF. J is TRBJ2-3 and V is TRBV7-2; 7 bases line up with TRBD2. Germline V gene data show CDR1 as SGHTA and CDR2 as FQGNSA. J was trimmed by 0 bases and V by 5 bases; bases with no gene match: 8. The CDR3 contains 16 residues.

This clonotype was detected ten times or more. J is TRBJ1-2 and V is TRBV12-3 or TRBV12-4; 9 bases are a match to TRBD1. The junction had 3 bases not matched to a gene; V was cut back by 1 base and J by 3 bases. The CDR3 covers 15 residues. CDR3 sequence: CASSLGTGGDYGYTF. The CDR3 coding sequence is TGTGCCAGCAGTTTAGGAACAGGGGGCGACTATGGCTACACCTTC.

In this sample, this clonotype turned up a few times. This chain links TRBV5-6 with TRBJ1-2, with D unresolved. Germline CDR1 reads SGHDT; CDR2 reads YYEEEE. V lost 1 base, J lost 5 bases, and 12 bases lay in between. CDR3 length equals 14 residues. The CDR3 bases are TGTGCCAGCAGCTTGTTTACAGAAGAGTATGGCTACACCTTC. This codes for CASSLFTEEYGYTF.

The genes are TRBV27 and TRBJ1-5, with a weak D call TRBD1 (5 bases). Germline CDR1 reads MNHEY; CDR2 reads SMNVEV (reference sequence). The CDR3 spans 20 residues. Trimming took 1 base from V and 0 from J, leaving 22 bases between them. CDR3 coding DNA: TGTGCCAGCAGTTTATTCCCAATCGGCAGGGTTTCGTATAGCAATCAGCCCCAGCATTTT. Its protein product is CASSLFPIGRVSYSNQPQHF.

The J gene is TRBJ1-5, the V gene TRBV10-3; D not resolved. V gave up 2 bases and J gave up 0 bases, with 11 bases separating them. Germline CDR1 reads ENHRY; CDR2 reads SYGVKD. The CDR3 runs 16 residues. The CDR3 here is CAISEGVGYSNQPQHF. The DNA of the CDR3 is TGTGCCATCAGTGAGGGTGTCGGTTATAGCAATCAGCCCCAGCATTTT.

The sample holds a few counts of this clonotype. J is TRBJ1-4 and V is TRBV10-3; D ambiguous. Germline CDR1 ENHRY, CDR2 SYGVKD. V lost 2 bases and J lost 0, with 4 bases in between. CDR3 length equals 14 residues. The DNA of the CDR3 is TGTGCCATCAGTGAGATAGCAACTAATGAAAAACTGTTTTTT. This codes for CAISEIATNEKLFF.

This rearrangement joins TRBV7-9 to TRBJ2-7, with TRBD1 identical over 8 bases. This CDR3 region has 14 residues. J lost 6 bases, V lost 2 bases, and 6 bases had no gene match. Per the germline V gene, CDR1 is SEHNR and CDR2 is FQNEAQ (reference sequence). CDR3 in amino acids: CASSLFVQGGEQYF. The CDR3 DNA reads as TGTGCCAGCAGCTTATTCGTACAGGGGGGCGAGCAGTACTTC.